Sequencing of this TCR beta chain was carried out in a study of cytomegalovirus exposure and HLA in healthy donors. Assay: immunoSEQ multiplex PCR; the TCRdb copy retains only in-frame clones and omits some. The data contain tens of thousands of clones, 92% of them seen just once; the ten biggest clones take up 1.4%. Trimming took 5 bases from V and 10 from J, leaving 9 bases between them. The germline gives CDR1 LGHNT, CDR2 FRNRAP. The CDR3 consists of 11 residues. Source material: PBMCs. The source is a young man in good health and CMV-seronegative. The chain employs TRBV12-5 and TRBJ2-1; D gene uncertain. DNA for the CDR3: TGTGCTAGTGGTCTACAGCCAGAGCAGTTCTTC. This gives the protein CASGLQPEQFF.